This entry features one T cell receptor (beta chain) sequence. This sample stems from a study of blood T cell repertoires in COVID-19. Turning to the study itself: The samples span acute and convalescent COVID-19 from the United States, Italy and Spain. The cDNA or gDNA used as material had been derived from T cells, B-cell-depleted T cells, or PBMCs.

Per the original data handling: Amplification from reference gene primers served as the basis for estimated nucleated cell counts. Here immunoSEQ multiplex PCR was the method, and the copy in TCRdb shows in-frame clones only, minus some. V, J and clone size are taken as reported in that table, and D and trimming were inferred from the DNA itself. This sample has fewer than 250,000 clones, with around 88% found just once. Losses at the gene ends were 6 bases for V and 2 bases for J; bases not matched to a gene: 3. The CDR3 contains 14 residues. Germline V gene lookup returns CDR1 MNHEY and CDR2 SVGAGI.

Sequenced sample: peripheral blood. The gene calls are TRBV6-5 and TRBJ1-5; 8 bases agree with TRBD1. The source is a man aged 45-65 years with active or convalescent COVID-19. The CDR3 loop reads CASRMTGGNQPQHF. The CDR3 DNA reads as TGTGCCAGCAGGATGACAGGGGGCAATCAGCCCCAGCATTTT.